In this sample, the clone carrying this T cell receptor beta chain turned up many times. Its specificity is unknown. The data are from a study of blood T cells in healthy people across ages. Across the whole study: Researchers report that template switching captured about one barcoded beta molecule per two T cells.

Overall study findings and caveats: Lack of knowledge of donor CMV status possibly confounded expanded clonotype changes.

For the second PCR, which ran for roughly 7 to 11 cycles, a sample-barcoded 5' primer and a J-beta primer mix were used. The study obtained at least 3 million CDR3-containing paired-end reads from every sample. TCRdb re-called the 5' RACE reads through MiXCR, storing one row per CDR3 protein. The table records about 1 million distinct CDR3 sequences, around 45% of them present only once. Germline-derived CDR1 and CDR2 are MDHEN and SYDVKM. The length of the CDR3 is 14 residues. V trimming: 3 bases; J trimming: 5 bases; junction bases outside the gene matches: 2. This TCR came from a woman aged 55-75 years in good health. Input material: blood. The V gene is TRBV28, the J gene TRBJ2-3; 10 nucleotides line up with TRBD1. CDR3 amino acids: CASSLGQGIDTQYF. The DNA of the CDR3 is TGTGCCAGCAGTTTGGGACAGGGGATAGATACGCAGTATTTT.